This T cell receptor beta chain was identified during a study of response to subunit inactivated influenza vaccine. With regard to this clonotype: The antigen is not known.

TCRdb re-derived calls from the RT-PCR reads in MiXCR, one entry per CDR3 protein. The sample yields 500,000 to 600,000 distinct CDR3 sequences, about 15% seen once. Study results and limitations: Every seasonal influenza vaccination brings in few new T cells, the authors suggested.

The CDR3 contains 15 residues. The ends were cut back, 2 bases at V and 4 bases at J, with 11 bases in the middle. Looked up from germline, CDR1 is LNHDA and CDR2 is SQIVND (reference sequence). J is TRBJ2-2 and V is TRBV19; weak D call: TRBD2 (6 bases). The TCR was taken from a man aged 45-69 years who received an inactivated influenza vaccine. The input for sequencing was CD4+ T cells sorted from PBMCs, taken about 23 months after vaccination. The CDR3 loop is CASSIRGIGTGELFF. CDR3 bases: TGTGCCAGTAGTATACGGGGGATCGGCACCGGGGAGCTGTTTTTT.